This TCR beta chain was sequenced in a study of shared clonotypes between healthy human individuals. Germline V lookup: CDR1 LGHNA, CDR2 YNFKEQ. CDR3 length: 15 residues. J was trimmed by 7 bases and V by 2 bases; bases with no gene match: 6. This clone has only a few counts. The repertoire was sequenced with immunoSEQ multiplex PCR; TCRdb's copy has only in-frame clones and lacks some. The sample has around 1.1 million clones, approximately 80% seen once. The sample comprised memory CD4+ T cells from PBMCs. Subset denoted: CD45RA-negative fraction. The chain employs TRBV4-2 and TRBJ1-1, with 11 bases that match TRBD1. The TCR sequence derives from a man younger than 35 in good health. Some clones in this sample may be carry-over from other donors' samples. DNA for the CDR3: TGTGCCAGCAGCCAACCAGGACAGGGGGCGAATGAAGCTTTCTTT. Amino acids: CASSQPGQGANEAFF.